The clone carrying this T cell receptor beta chain appeared many times. No antigen is known for it. This CDR3 spans 13 amino acids. Germline loops: CDR1 SEHNR, CDR2 FQNEAQ (reference sequence). With V trimmed by 4 bases and J by 6 bases, 2 bases remained unmatched. The sample comes from a study of response to subunit inactivated influenza vaccine. Findings of the study overall: The authors offered the suggestion that each seasonal influenza vaccination recruits few new T cells.

TCRdb reanalysed the RT-PCR reads using MiXCR and keeps one entry per CDR3 protein. This sample yields roughly 780,000 distinct CDR3 sequences, of which around a sixth are seen a single time; 11% belongs to the top ten. The sample consisted of PBMCs from blood, taken roughly 5 days after vaccination. The genes are TRBV7-9 and TRBJ2-2; 7 bases align to TRBD1. The origin of this receptor is a man aged 45 to 65 who received an inactivated influenza vaccine. The CDR3 spells CASSSTGAGELFF. The DNA for the CDR3 is TGTGCCAGCAGCTCCACAGGGGCCGGGGAGCTGTTTTTT.